The clone carrying this T cell receptor (beta chain) has ten or more counts. This sample was taken from a study of identical twins. Healthy Caucasians alone served as donors. Germline CDR1 MGHRA, CDR2 YSYEKL. The CDR3 has 19 residues. V was clipped by 0 bases and J by 9 bases, with 30 bases between them. In TCRdb, the 5' RACE reads were re-called with MiXCR into one record per CDR3 protein. The table lists 300,000 or so distinct CDR3 sequences, nearly 9.5% of them singletons. These data were likewise used in another study, on yellow fever vaccine responses in identical twins. As that report states: A vaccine T cell response that seemed partly convergent and partly personalized was reported in twins.

The chain links TRBV4-1 to TRBJ2-7; D may correspond to TRBD1 or TRBD2 (5 bases each). The receptor was derived from a young woman in good health. The sequenced sample consisted of CD8+ T cells sorted from blood. The CDR3 loop is CASSQDIQEYRLAVSGQYF. The CDR3 region has the DNA TGCGCCAGCAGCCAAGATATACAGGAGTATAGATTGGCCGTCAGCGGGCAGTACTTC.